This is a list of T cell receptor beta chains from one sample in a study of metastatic and nonmetastatic thyroid tumors. MiXCR reprocessed the PCR reads for TCRdb. Of approximately 41,000 clones listed, roughly 31% are singletons. Sequencing was done on a sample of blood. These receptors were collected from a male donor with papillary thyroid cancer or a benign thyroid nodule (not recorded which). Some clones in this sample may be carry-over from other donors' samples. The CDR3 runs from the conserved cysteine through the conserved F or W. A D gene is named only where the DNA matches it firmly. Clone size, where shown, is once, few, many, or a class for clones that have expanded.

size: many; D: TRBD1; V: TRBV20-1; J: TRBJ1-5; CDR3: CSARDRGDSQPQHF; DNA: TGCAGTGCCCGGGACAGGGGGGATTCTCAGCCCCAGCATTTT
size: many; D: NA; V: TRBV15; J: TRBJ1-2; CDR3: CATSRDNGYTF; DNA: TGTGCCACCAGCAGAGATAATGGCTACACCTTC
size: NA; D: TRBD1; V: TRBV2; J: TRBJ2-6; CDR3: CASSEPTGTGFSGANVLTF; DNA: TGTGCCAGCAGTGAACCGACGGGGACAGGGTTTTCTGGGGCCAACGTCCTGACTTTC
size: many; D: TRBD1; V: TRBV7-9; J: TRBJ1-1; CDR3: CASSLKGGATEAFF; DNA: TGTGCCAGCAGCTTAAAAGGGGGCGCGACTGAAGCTTTCTTT
size: NA; D: NA; V: TRBV7-9; J: TRBJ2-7; CDR3: CASSLFPRDEQYF; DNA: TGTGCCAGCAGCCTCTTTCCCCGAGACGAGCAGTACTTC
size: few; D: NA; V: TRBV28; J: TRBJ2-5; CDR3: CASSSTGTLQETQYF; DNA: TGTGCCAGCAGTTCGACTGGGACTCTCCAAGAGACCCAGTACTTC
size: many; D: NA; V: TRBV28; J: TRBJ1-5; CDR3: CASSLMLDSNQPQHF; DNA: TGTGCCAGCAGTTTAATGCTGGATAGCAATCAGCCCCAGCATTTT
size: many; D: TRBD2; V: TRBV20-1; J: TRBJ2-7; CDR3: CSDLGTRLGEQYF; DNA: TGCAGTGACCTCGGGACTAGGTTAGGCGAGCAGTACTTC
size: many; D: NA; V: TRBV2; J: TRBJ2-1; CDR3: CASSEAGGRVNEQFF; DNA: TGTGCCAGCAGTGAAGCGGGGGGTCGGGTGAATGAGCAGTTCTTC
size: many; D: TRBD2; V: TRBV12-3/TRBV12-4; J: TRBJ2-5; CDR3: CASSSPQAGGQETQYF; DNA: TGTGCCAGCAGTTCCCCCCAAGCGGGAGGGCAAGAGACCCAGTACTTC
size: NA; D: TRBD1; V: TRBV28; J: TRBJ2-1; CDR3: CATLTGTVGTNEQFF; DNA: TGTGCCACTCTGACCGGGACAGTGGGTACCAATGAGCAGTTCTTC
size: many; D: NA; V: TRBV12-3/TRBV12-4; J: TRBJ1-1; CDR3: CASSFSGGRKAFF; DNA: TGTGCCAGCAGTTTTAGTGGCGGCCGGAAAGCTTTCTTT
size: many; D: NA; V: TRBV4-2; J: TRBJ1-3; CDR3: CASSPQGTPPGNTIYF; DNA: TGTGCCAGCAGCCCTCAAGGGACCCCCCCGGGAAACACCATATATTTT
size: medium-sized; D: NA; V: TRBV6-5; J: TRBJ2-7; CDR3: CASSYSGPYEQYF; DNA: TGTGCCAGCAGTTACTCAGGACCCTACGAGCAGTACTTC
size: NA; D: NA; V: TRBV6-1; J: TRBJ1-6; CDR3: CASRDVGSPGSPLHF; DNA: TGTGCCAGCAGGGACGTGGGATCCCCTGGTTCACCCCTCCACTTT
size: NA; D: TRBD1; V: TRBV9; J: TRBJ2-7; CDR3: CASSDPGTGGPSSYEQYF; DNA: TGTGCCAGCAGTGACCCCGGGACAGGGGGCCCGAGCTCCTACGAGCAGTACTTC
size: few; D: NA; V: TRBV6-1; J: TRBJ2-7; CDR3: CASGNNRAAYEQYF; DNA: TGTGCCAGCGGAAATAACAGGGCAGCCTACGAGCAGTACTTC
size: few; D: TRBD2; V: TRBV20-1; J: TRBJ2-3; CDR3: CSASTISGRTFDTQYF; DNA: TGCAGTGCTAGTACCATTAGCGGGAGGACATTCGATACGCAGTATTTT
size: many; D: NA; V: TRBV6-4; J: TRBJ1-5; CDR3: CASSAGSNQPQHF; DNA: TGTGCCAGCAGTGCAGGGAGCAATCAGCCCCAGCATTTT
size: NA; D: TRBD1; V: TRBV28; J: TRBJ1-6; CDR3: CASTTDRVRLGSPLHF; DNA: TGTGCCAGCACAACAGACAGGGTTCGCCTGGGTTCACCCCTCCACTTT
size: NA; D: NA; V: TRBV24-1; J: TRBJ1-5; CDR3: CATSDGRGVLWSNQPQHF; DNA: TGTGCCACCAGTGATGGAAGGGGGGTTCTGTGGAGCAATCAGCCCCAGCATTTT
size: many; D: NA; V: TRBV20-1; J: TRBJ2-3; CDR3: CSVGSTDTQYF; DNA: TGCAGTGTAGGGAGTACAGATACGCAGTATTTT
size: many; D: NA; V: TRBV11-2; J: TRBJ2-7; CDR3: CASSPSPGHNEQYF; DNA: TGTGCCAGCAGCCCCTCCCCAGGGCACAACGAGCAGTACTTC
size: many; D: TRBD2; V: TRBV20-1; J: TRBJ2-1; CDR3: CSARFTGAGGFNEQFF; DNA: TGCAGTGCTAGATTTACGGGAGCGGGGGGGTTCAATGAGCAGTTCTTC
size: many; D: NA; V: TRBV20-1; J: TRBJ1-2; CDR3: CSARTDSHGYTF; DNA: TGCAGTGCTAGAACGGACAGCCATGGCTACACCTTC
size: NA; D: NA; V: TRBV5-1; J: TRBJ1-6; CDR3: CASRSGTFPYSPLRF; DNA: TGCGCCAGCAGGTCGGGGACATTTCCCTATTCACCCCTCCGCTTT
size: many; D: NA; V: TRBV5-1; J: TRBJ2-3; CDR3: CASSDSRSTDTQYF; DNA: TGCGCCAGCAGCGACAGTCGCAGCACAGATACGCAGTATTTT
size: NA; D: TRBD1; V: TRBV6-1; J: TRBJ2-6; CDR3: CASRKGQGGTGANVLTF; DNA: TGTGCCAGCAGAAAGGGACAGGGTGGGACTGGGGCCAACGTCCTGACTTTC
size: NA; D: NA; V: TRBV7-9; J: TRBJ1-6; CDR3: CASSSDTSHSPLHF; DNA: TGTGCCAGCAGTTCCGACACTAGTCATTCACCCCTCCACTTT
size: many; D: NA; V: TRBV5-4; J: TRBJ2-3; CDR3: CASSLDILDTQYF; DNA: TGTGCCAGCAGCTTGGACATCCTGGATACGCAGTATTTT
size: NA; D: NA; V: TRBV19; J: TRBJ1-4; CDR3: CANIDTTTNEELFF; DNA: TGTGCCAACATCGACACTACAACTAATGAAGAACTGTTTTTT
size: few; D: TRBD2; V: TRBV24-1; J: TRBJ2-2; CDR3: CATSDVHSGRDPGELFF; DNA: TGTGCCACCAGTGACGTCCATAGCGGGAGGGACCCCGGGGAGCTGTTTTTT
size: few; D: TRBD1; V: TRBV28; J: TRBJ1-2; CDR3: CASSSPDRVRYGYTF; DNA: TGTGCCAGCAGTTCCCCGGACAGGGTCCGATATGGCTACACCTTC
size: NA; D: NA; V: TRBV5-1; J: TRBJ2-1; CDR3: CASSPLRQVNEQFF; DNA: TGTGCCAGCAGCCCTTTACGACAGGTCAATGAGCAGTTCTTC
size: many; D: NA; V: TRBV7-9; J: TRBJ2-1; CDR3: CASRKEGSSYNEQFF; DNA: TGTGCCAGCAGAAAGGAGGGGAGCTCCTACAATGAGCAGTTCTTC
size: NA; D: NA; V: TRBV20-1; J: TRBJ1-3; CDR3: CSARAPTGTPDTIYF; DNA: TGCAGTGCTAGAGCACCTACCGGGACCCCGGACACCATATATTTT
size: many; D: NA; V: TRBV11-2; J: TRBJ2-1; CDR3: CASSYVGNEQFF; DNA: TGTGCCAGCAGCTACGTTGGGAATGAGCAGTTCTTC
size: few; D: TRBD2; V: TRBV6-1; J: TRBJ2-7; CDR3: CASRLALSSYEQYF; DNA: TGTGCCAGCAGACTAGCGCTAAGCTCCTACGAGCAGTACTTC